The sequence of this T cell receptor beta chain was determined in a study of blood T cells in healthy people across ages. For the study at large: Every two T cells gave about one barcoded beta molecule via template switching. General study results and limits: TCR beta diversity per million T cells fell roughly linearly with age. Higher diversity and more naive CD4+ cells were features of long-lived donors, compared to aged donors.

About this clonotype itself: What it binds is unknown.

The authors ran a second PCR of about 6 to 11 cycles using a sample-barcoded 5' primer and a J-beta primer mix. TCRdb used MiXCR to reprocess the 5' RACE reads, holding one entry per CDR3 protein. This sample carries roughly 930,000 distinct CDR3 sequences, roughly 50% of them seen once, and the ten largest clones take around an eighth. The source is a young man in good health. The sequenced sample was blood.

The CDR3, as DNA: TGTGCCAGCAGCTTATACGGGGGGCGTTCTACAGATACGCAGTATTTT. Protein product: CASSLYGGRSTDTQYF. The V and J genes are TRBV7-3 and TRBJ2-3; possible D gene TRBD2, 7 bases. The CDR3 has 16 residues. Trimming left V 2 bases short and J 3 bases short, with 15 bases between. Germline values: CDR1 SGHTA, CDR2 FQGTGA.